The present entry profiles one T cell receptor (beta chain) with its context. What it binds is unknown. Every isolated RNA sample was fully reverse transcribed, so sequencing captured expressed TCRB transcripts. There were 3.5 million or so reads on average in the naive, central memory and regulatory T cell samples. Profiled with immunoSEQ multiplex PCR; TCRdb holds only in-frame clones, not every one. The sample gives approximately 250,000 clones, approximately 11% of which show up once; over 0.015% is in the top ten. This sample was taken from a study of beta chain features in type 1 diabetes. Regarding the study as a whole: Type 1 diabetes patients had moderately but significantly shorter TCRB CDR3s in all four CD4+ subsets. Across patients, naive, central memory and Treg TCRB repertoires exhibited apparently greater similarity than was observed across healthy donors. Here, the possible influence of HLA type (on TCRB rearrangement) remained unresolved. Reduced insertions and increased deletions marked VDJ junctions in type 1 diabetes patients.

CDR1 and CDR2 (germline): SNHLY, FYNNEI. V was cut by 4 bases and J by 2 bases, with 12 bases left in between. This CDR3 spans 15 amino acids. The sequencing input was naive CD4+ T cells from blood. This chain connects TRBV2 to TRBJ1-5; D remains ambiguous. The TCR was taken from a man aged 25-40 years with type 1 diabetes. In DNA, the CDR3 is TGTGCCAGCAGTGTTTCGGGGTACGGCAATCAGCCCCAGCATTTT. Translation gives CASSVSGYGNQPQHF.